What follows is one T cell receptor (beta chain) and its context. CDR3 length equals 13 residues. V shed 6 bases, J shed 5 bases, and the junction held 4 bases outside the gene matches. The germline V gene has CDR1 MGHDK and CDR2 SYGVNS. The data derive from a study of T cell repertoires and Cas9 in healthy adults. The protocol was immunoSEQ multiplex PCR, while the TCRdb copy is restricted to in-frame clones and leaves out a portion. Here the sample spans tens of thousands of clones, 92% being singletons. The chain is built from TRBV25-1 and TRBJ1-2, with 9 bases fitting TRBD1. The sequencing input was CD4+ effector T cells (CD127+, CD25-, CD137-, CD154-) from PBMCs; culture status not recorded. The TCR sequence derives from a human donor in good health. The CDR3 region is CASRRTGAYGYTF. DNA for the CDR3: TGTGCCAGCAGGCGGACAGGGGCTTATGGCTACACCTTC.